The entry below describes one T cell receptor (beta chain). V shed 5 bases, J shed 6 bases, and the junction held 7 bases outside the gene matches. The CDR3 sequence is 14 residues long. Per germline, CDR1 SQVTM and CDR2 ANQGSEA. This entry is derived from a study of blood T cells in healthy people across ages. A second PCR, run for roughly 7 to 11 cycles, used a sample-barcoded 5' primer plus a J-beta primer mix. TCRdb itself ran the 5' RACE reads through MiXCR, one entry per CDR3 protein. The table has approximately 1.5 million distinct CDR3 sequences, 35% to 45% seen once; the top ten hold approximately 4.1%.

The rearrangement joins TRBV29-1 to TRBJ2-1; TRBD1 agrees at 10 bases. Input material: blood. The sequence was obtained from a young woman in good health. The CDR3 region is CSVQGQGSINEQFF. CDR3 bases: TGCAGCGTTCAGGGACAGGGGTCCATCAATGAGCAGTTCTTC.